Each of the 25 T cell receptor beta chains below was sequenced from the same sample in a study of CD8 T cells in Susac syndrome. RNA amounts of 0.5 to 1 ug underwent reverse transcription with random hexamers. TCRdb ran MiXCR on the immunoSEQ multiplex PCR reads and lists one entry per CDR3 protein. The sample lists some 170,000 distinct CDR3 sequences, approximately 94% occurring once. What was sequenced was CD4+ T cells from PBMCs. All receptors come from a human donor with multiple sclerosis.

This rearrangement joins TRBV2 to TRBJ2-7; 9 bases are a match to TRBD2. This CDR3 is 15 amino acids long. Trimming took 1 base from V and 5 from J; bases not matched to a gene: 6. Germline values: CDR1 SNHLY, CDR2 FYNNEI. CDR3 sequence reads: CASSEVASGNHEQYF. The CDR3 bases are TGTGCCAGCAGTGAAGTGGCTAGCGGGAACCACGAGCAGTACTTC.

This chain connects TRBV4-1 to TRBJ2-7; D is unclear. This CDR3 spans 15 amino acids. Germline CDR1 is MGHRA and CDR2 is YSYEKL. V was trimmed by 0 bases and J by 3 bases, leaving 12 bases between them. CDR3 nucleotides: TGCGCCAGCAGCCAAGATCTAAGTGAAGTCTACGAGCAGTACTTC. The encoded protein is CASSQDLSEVYEQYF.

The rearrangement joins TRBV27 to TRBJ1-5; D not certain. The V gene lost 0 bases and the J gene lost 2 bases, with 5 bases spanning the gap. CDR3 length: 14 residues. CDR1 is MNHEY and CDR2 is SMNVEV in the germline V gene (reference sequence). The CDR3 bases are TGTGCCAGCAGTTTATCGGGTGGCAATCAGCCCCAGCATTTT. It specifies CASSLSGGNQPQHF.

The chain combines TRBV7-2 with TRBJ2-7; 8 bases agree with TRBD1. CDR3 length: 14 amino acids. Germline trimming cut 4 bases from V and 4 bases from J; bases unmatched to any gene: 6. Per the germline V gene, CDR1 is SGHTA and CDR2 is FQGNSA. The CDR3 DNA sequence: TGTGCCAGCAGCTCAGACAGGGGAGGATACGAGCAGTACTTC. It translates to CASSSDRGGYEQYF.

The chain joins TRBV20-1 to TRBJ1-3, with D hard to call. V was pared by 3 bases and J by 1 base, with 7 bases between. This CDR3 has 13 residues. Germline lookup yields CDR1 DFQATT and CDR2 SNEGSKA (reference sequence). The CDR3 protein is CSASYKSGNTIYF. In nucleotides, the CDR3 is TGCAGTGCTAGCTACAAATCTGGAAACACCATATATTTT.

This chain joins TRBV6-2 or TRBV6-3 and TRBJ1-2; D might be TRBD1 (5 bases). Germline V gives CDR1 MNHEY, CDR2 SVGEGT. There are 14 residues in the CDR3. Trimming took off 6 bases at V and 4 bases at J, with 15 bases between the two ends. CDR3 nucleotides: TGTGCCAGCAGAATGTCAGGGACCACCTATGGCTACACCTTC. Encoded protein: CASRMSGTTYGYTF.

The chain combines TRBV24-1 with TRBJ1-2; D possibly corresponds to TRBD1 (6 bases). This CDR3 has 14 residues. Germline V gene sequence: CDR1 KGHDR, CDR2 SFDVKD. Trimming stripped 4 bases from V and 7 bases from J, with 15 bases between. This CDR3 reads CATSEDGGKGGYTF. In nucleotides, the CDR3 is TGTGCCACCAGTGAAGACGGGGGCAAAGGTGGCTACACCTTC.

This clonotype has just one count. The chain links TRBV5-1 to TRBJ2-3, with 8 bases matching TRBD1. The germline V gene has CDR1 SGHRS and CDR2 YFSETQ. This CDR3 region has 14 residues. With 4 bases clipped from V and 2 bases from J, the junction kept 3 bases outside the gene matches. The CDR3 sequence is CASSQDRDTDTQYF. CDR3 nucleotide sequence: TGCGCCAGCAGCCAGGACAGGGACACAGATACGCAGTATTTT.

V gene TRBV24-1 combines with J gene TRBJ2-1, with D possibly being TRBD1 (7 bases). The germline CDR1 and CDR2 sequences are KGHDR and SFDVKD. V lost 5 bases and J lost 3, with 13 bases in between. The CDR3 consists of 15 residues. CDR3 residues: CATSVGQGGYNEQFF. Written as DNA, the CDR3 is TGTGCCACCAGTGTAGGGCAGGGGGGCTACAATGAGCAGTTCTTC.

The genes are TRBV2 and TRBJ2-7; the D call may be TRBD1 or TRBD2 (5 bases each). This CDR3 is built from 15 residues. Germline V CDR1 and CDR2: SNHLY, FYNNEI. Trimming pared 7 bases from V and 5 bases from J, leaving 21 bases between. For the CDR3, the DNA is TGTGCCAGCAACTTTCCGGGACCCACAGGCAACGAGCAGTACTTC. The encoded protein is CASNFPGPTGNEQYF.

CDR3 DNA sequence: TGCAGCGTTGAAGCCGGACCTAACTACGAGCAGTACTTC. Translated: CSVEAGPNYEQYF. J is TRBJ2-7 and V is TRBV29-1; D remains unclear. The CDR3 runs 13 residues. V dropped 1 base and J dropped 3 bases, with 10 bases sitting between them. Germline V gene data show CDR1 as SQVTM and CDR2 as ANQGSEA.

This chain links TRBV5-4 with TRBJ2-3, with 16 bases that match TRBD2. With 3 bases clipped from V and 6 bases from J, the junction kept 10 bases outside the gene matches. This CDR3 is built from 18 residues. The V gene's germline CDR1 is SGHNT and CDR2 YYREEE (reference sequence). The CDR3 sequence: CASSSSGLAGGPGDTQYF. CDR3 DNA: TGTGCCAGCAGCTCCTCGGGACTAGCGGGAGGGCCCGGGGATACGCAGTATTTT.

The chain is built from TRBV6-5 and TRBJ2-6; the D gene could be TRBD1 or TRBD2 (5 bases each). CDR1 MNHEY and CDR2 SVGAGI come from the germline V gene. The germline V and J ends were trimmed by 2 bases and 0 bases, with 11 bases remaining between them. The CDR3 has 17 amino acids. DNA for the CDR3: TGTGCCAGCAGTTACCGGGGCCCCCACTCTGGGGCCAACGTCCTGACTTTC. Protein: CASSYRGPHSGANVLTF.

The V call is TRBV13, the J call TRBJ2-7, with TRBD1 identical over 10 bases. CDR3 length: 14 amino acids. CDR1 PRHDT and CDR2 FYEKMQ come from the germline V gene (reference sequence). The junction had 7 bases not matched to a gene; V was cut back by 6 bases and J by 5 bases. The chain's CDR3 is CASRNRDRGDEQYF. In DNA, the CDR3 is TGTGCCAGCAGGAACCGGGACAGGGGAGACGAGCAGTACTTC.

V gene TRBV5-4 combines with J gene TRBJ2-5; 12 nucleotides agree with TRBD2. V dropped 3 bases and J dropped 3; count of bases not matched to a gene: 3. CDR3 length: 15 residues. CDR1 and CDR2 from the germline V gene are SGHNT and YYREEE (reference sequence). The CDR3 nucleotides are TGTGCCAGCAGCTGGGCTAGCGGGAGGGAAGAGACCCAGTACTTC. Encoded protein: CASSWASGREETQYF.

Here the CDR3 reads CASSPKLVSTGELFF. As DNA, the CDR3 is TGTGCCAGCTCACCAAAACTAGTATCGACCGGGGAGCTGTTTTTT. V gene TRBV18 combines with J gene TRBJ2-2; D may be TRBD2 (5 bases). The CDR3 length is 15 residues. The V gene's germline CDR1 is KGHSH and CDR2 LQKENI. V was clipped by 2 bases and J by 5 bases, with 12 bases between them.

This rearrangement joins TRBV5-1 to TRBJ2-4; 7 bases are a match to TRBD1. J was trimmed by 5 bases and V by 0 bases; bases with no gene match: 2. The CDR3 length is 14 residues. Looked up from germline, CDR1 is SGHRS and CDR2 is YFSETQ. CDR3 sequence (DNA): TGCGCCAGCAGCTTGGACAGGGGACAAAACATTCAGTACTTC. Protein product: CASSLDRGQNIQYF.

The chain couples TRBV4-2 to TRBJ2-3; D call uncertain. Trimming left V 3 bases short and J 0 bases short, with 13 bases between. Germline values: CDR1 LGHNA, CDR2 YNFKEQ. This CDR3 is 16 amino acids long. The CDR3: CASSQYQTTSTDTQYF. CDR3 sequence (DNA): TGTGCCAGCAGCCAGTATCAAACAACTAGCACAGATACGCAGTATTTT.

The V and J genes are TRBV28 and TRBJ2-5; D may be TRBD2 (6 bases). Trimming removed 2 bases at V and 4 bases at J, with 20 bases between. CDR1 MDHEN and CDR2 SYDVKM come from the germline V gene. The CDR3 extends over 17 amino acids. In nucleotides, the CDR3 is TGTGCCAGCAGTTTACGGAAGGCGGGCGGGATTTTAGAGACCCAGTACTTC. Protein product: CASSLRKAGGILETQYF.

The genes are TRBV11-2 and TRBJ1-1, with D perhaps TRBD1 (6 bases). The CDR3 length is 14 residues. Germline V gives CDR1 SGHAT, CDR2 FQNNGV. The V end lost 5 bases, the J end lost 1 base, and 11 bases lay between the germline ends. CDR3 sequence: CASSVGGRNTEAFF. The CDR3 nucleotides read TGTGCCAGCAGCGTGGGGGGCCGGAACACTGAAGCTTTCTTT. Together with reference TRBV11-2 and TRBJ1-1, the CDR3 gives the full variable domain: EAGVAQSPRYKIIEKRQSVAFWCNPISGHATLYWYQQILGQGPKLLIQFQNNGVVDDSQLPKDRFSAERLKGVDSTLKIQPAKLEDSAVYLCASSVGGRNTEAFFGQGTRLTVV.

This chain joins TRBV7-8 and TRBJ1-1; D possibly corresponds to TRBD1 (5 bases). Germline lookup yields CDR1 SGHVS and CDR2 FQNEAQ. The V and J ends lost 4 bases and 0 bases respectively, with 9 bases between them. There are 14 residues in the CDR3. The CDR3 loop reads CASSSWGVNTEAFF. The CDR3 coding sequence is TGTGCCAGCAGCTCCTGGGGGGTGAACACTGAAGCTTTCTTT. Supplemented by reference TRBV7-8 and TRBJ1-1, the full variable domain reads GAGVSQSPRYKVAKRGQDVALRCDPISGHVSLFWYQQALGQGPEFLTYFQNEAQLDKSGLPSDRFFAERPEGSVSTLKIQRTQQEDSAVYLCASSSWGVNTEAFFGQGTRLTVV.

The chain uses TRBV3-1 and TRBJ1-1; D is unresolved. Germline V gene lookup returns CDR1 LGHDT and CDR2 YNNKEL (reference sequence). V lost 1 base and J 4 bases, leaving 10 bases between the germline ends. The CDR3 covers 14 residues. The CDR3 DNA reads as TGTGCCAGCAGCCAAGGTGGGGAGGGCACTGAAGCTTTCTTT. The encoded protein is CASSQGGEGTEAFF.

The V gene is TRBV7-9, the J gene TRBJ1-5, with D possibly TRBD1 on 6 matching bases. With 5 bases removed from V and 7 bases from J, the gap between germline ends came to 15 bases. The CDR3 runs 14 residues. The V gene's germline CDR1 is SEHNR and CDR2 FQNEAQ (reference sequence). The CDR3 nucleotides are TGTGCCAGCAGCCTGTGGGGGGCTGGACAGCCCCAGCATTTT. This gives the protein CASSLWGAGQPQHF.

The CDR3 DNA sequence: TGCAGTGCAAAGGGACAGGGCTATCAGCCCCAGCATTTT. Translating gives CSAKGQGYQPQHF. This chain links TRBV20-1 with TRBJ1-5, with 9 bases lining up with TRBD1. V was clipped by 6 bases and J by 5 bases; unmatched bases: 5. This CDR3 region has 13 residues. Germline loops: CDR1 DFQATT, CDR2 SNEGSKA (reference sequence).

CDR3 amino acids: CASSRPPLYEQYF. CDR3 nucleotides: TGTGCCAGCAGCCGCCCCCCCCTCTACGAGCAGTACTTC. The rearrangement joins TRBV27 to TRBJ2-7; no definite D call. Per the germline V gene, CDR1 is MNHEY and CDR2 is SMNVEV (reference sequence). Between the trimmed V and J ends, which lost 6 bases and 3 bases, there was a span of 12 bases. CDR3 length: 13 residues.